The entry below describes one TCR beta chain. Its antigen is not yet known. No base quality information exists; no much larger clone differs at one position. The entry originates in a study of sequential checkpoint blockade in melanoma (dated by TCRdb to about 2019). General notes on the study: Patients were randomized 1:1 to first-line nivolumab followed by ipilimumab (arm A) or ipilimumab followed by nivolumab (arm B). Maintenance nivolumab came after each of the two trial sequences. For fewer than 25 patients, matched tumor biopsies were taken both before treatment and at week 13, after single-agent nivolumab (arm A) or ipilimumab (arm B). DNA from 91 pretreatment melanoma tumor samples underwent TCRbeta immunosequencing. Around 80% of the matched pre- and post-treatment tumor biopsy pairs came from the same lesion. Overall results and qualifications from the work: Achieving clinical benefit was about 30 times more likely for patients whose tumor T-cell fraction and clonality increased by week 13. In the nivolumab-first arm (arm A), an association was found between pretreatment tumor TIL clonality and response (P = .04). Within-arm analyses of tumor T-cell fraction were limited by small sample sizes and reduced statistical power. Larger, independent patient cohorts are needed to validate the response-prediction model that combines TCR metrics and mutation burden. PD-L1 staining and CD8+ T-cell counts correlated with tumor T-cell fraction and clonality, whereas mutational load did not.

This specimen's treatment or condition label, per the study, means: randomized to nivolumab then ipilimumab (arm A) or the reverse (arm B). No trial patient had received prior DNA-damaging chemotherapy. The samples were obtained from melanoma patients enrolled in CheckMate 064, an open-label, randomized phase II trial testing sequential checkpoint blockade. Genomic DNA from formalin-fixed paraffin-embedded (FFPE) tissue samples was used for tumor TCR sequencing. CDR1 and CDR2, looked up from the germline V gene (reference sequence), are GTSNPN and SVGIG. Between the V and J ends, shortened by 2 bases and 4 bases respectively, the junction contains 12 bases. The CDR3 covers 14 residues, taking in both the cysteine and the phenylalanine. The DNA shown is the 42-base CDR3, in frame from base 1. TCRbeta CDR3 regions were immunosequenced from genomic DNA with the immunoSEQ Assay. Genomic DNA was amplified by bias-controlled multiplex PCR before high-throughput sequencing. As for the original processing: To quantify the absolute abundance of each unique TCRbeta CDR3 region, the sequences were collapsed and filtered. Clonality, defined as 1 minus Pielou's evenness, was calculated using only productive rearrangements. To compute tumor T-cell fraction, TCRbeta template counts were normalized to usable DNA, with usable DNA estimated from several housekeeping genes. Clones with significantly greater frequencies in on-treatment versus baseline samples were identified using a previously published method. In TCRdb, the immuneACCESS table is reduced to in-frame sequences with V and J assigned. These tables do not hold every clone; where another copy was compared, an unresolved V gene accounts for under half, and the others remain unexplained. V and J calls and clone size are those listed in that table; D and trimming were worked out from the DNA. The sample table contains about 3,200 clones; only one count was recorded for around 21% of them. The ten largest clonotypes hold approximately 9.4% of the sample.

Sequenced material: tumor tissue (inferred from file names), taken from a patient given nivolumab and ipilimumab in sequence. This clonotype originated in a human donor with melanoma. Here the chain combines TRBV30 and TRBJ1-5; the D gene is not confidently resolved. The CDR3 reads CAWSSGLGNQPQHF. The DNA is TGTGCCTGGAGTTCCGGATTGGGTAATCAGCCCCAGCATTTT.